The entry below describes one T cell receptor beta chain. This clone's antigen is unknown. Base qualities are not at hand, and no much larger clone is one base apart. Reading the germline V gene gives CDR1 ENHRY and CDR2 SYGVKD. The CDR3 measures 13 amino acids from cysteine to phenylalanine. Only CDR3 DNA remains: 39 bases, in frame from the first base. Trimming at the junction amounts to 0 bases on V and 4 bases on J, and the germline ends lie 7 bases apart. Collaborating institutions collected whole blood in K2EDTA tubes following their own protocols. For TCRbeta analysis, collaborator samples were shipped as frozen whole blood, as isolated PBMCs, or as DNA extracted from either sample type. TCRbeta CDR3 regions were amplified from genomic DNA by means of the immunoSEQ Assay, a bias-controlled multiplex PCR. The source study handled its data this way. The number of nucleated cells in each sample was estimated by amplification of reference gene primers within the assay. To quantify the absolute abundance of each unique TCRbeta CDR3 rearrangement, sequence reads were collapsed and filtered. For each sample, productive Simpson clonality was calculated as the square root of Simpson's diversity index over productive rearrangements. The source is immuneACCESS, and TCRdb retained only in-frame sequences with V and J called. Part of the clones is not carried over; for the studies checked, unresolved V genes explain less than half of this, and the remainder is unexplained. That table furnishes V, J and clone size, whereas the DNA furnished D and trimming. This sample is represented by 35,000 to 50,000 clones; approximately 81% of them were singletons. Together, the top ten hold more than 8.5% of the sample.

The sample comes from a study of blood T cell repertoires in COVID-19 (dated by TCRdb to 2020 to 2022). Notes on the research overall: Samples covering the acute and convalescent phases of COVID-19 were provided by collaborators in the United States, Italy and Spain. The prospective study material was composed of cDNA or gDNA derived from T cells, B-cell-depleted T cells, or PBMCs. Subjects who had been exposed to COVID-19, were actively infected with it, or had recovered from it provided the deeply sampled blood TCRbeta repertoires that made up the dataset. A freely available public database, intended as a resource for researchers studying the immune response to SARS-CoV-2, is where the repertoires were released. The samples were drawn from two sources: the first 160 participants of the ongoing ImmuneRACE study, and 1,000 to 1,500 subjects contributed by 6 global collaborators. Nearly every sample came with metadata listing a de-identified subject ID, COVID-19 status, age in years and sex. Where available, HLA class I and class II types were taken from metadata supplied by the sample provider and were not determined by assay-based typing. The research as a whole found: Clinical and demographic metadata were provided uncurated, with the amount varying by source and participant.

The specimen was peripheral blood. The origin of this receptor is a man aged 60 to 75 in a cohort sampled during active COVID-19. The rearranged chain carries TRBV10-3 and TRBJ2-7, with an unclear D gene assignment. Here the CDR3 is given as CAISESTMYEQYF. The DNA is TGTGCCATCAGTGAGTCGACAATGTACGAGCAGTACTTC.